Included here is one T cell receptor (beta chain) sequence, with context. This entry comes from a study of shared clonotypes between healthy human individuals. The assay was immunoSEQ multiplex PCR, and TCRdb's table has in-frame clones only and misses some. This table has more than 2,000,000 clones, roughly nine tenths appearing once. This CDR3 comprises 15 residues. Germline V gene data show CDR1 as SEHNR and CDR2 as FQNEAQ (reference sequence). Trimming left V 2 bases short and J 0 bases short, with 7 bases between. The sample consisted of naive CD4+ T cells sorted from blood. Regarding subset: CD45RA+ positively selected. This TCR derives from a man in his late teens or twenties in good health. The chain uses TRBV7-9 and TRBJ1-4, with D unresolved. CDR3 in DNA: TGTGCCAGCAGCTTACAGCCTACAACTAATGAAAAACTGTTTTTT. Protein sequence: CASSLQPTTNEKLFF.